The rows below give T cell receptor beta chains drawn from one sample of a study of OX40 agonist ivuxolimab in advanced cancers. Some clones are missing from TCRdb's copy, which holds only in-frame ones; the method was immunoSEQ multiplex PCR. The sample includes tens of thousands of clones, around 85% seen only once; the top ten take about 4%. The material sequenced was CD4+ or CD8+ T cells sorted from blood, taken in a trial of the OX40 agonist ivuxolimab. These receptors came from an adult with an advanced solid tumor such as melanoma, head and neck, liver or kidney cancer. The CDR3 runs from the conserved cysteine through the conserved F or W. Each record gives: V gene, J gene, D gene, CDR3 protein, CDR3 DNA. A D gene is named only where the DNA matches it firmly.

V gene: TRBV7-3
J gene: TRBJ2-3
D gene: TRBD2
CDR3 protein: CASSPKGGLDTQYF
CDR3 DNA: TGTGCCAGCAGCCCAAAGGGAGGGTTGGATACGCAGTATTTT

V gene: TRBV7-3
J gene: TRBJ1-1
D gene: .
CDR3 protein: CASSLGAGNTEAFF
CDR3 DNA: TGTGCCAGCAGCCTGGGGGCCGGCAACACTGAAGCTTTCTTT

V gene: TRBV11-2
J gene: TRBJ2-3
D gene: .
CDR3 protein: CASNLGGHTDTQYF
CDR3 DNA: TGTGCCAGCAACCTAGGCGGACACACAGATACGCAGTATTTT

V gene: TRBV5-1
J gene: TRBJ2-5
D gene: .
CDR3 protein: CASSFHRDDQETQYF
CDR3 DNA: TGCGCCAGCAGCTTCCACCGGGACGACCAAGAGACCCAGTACTTC

V gene: TRBV4-3
J gene: TRBJ2-5
D gene: TRBD2
CDR3 protein: CASSRGLEGETQYF
CDR3 DNA: TGCGCCAGCAGCCGAGGACTAGAAGGGGAGACCCAGTACTTC

V gene: TRBV9
J gene: TRBJ2-1
D gene: TRBD2
CDR3 protein: CASSVRQDRGVYNEQFF
CDR3 DNA: TGTGCCAGCAGCGTTCGACAAGACCGGGGGGTTTACAATGAGCAGTTCTTC

V gene: TRBV30
J gene: TRBJ2-3
D gene: TRBD2
CDR3 protein: CAWSVLAEEADTQYF
CDR3 DNA: TGTGCCTGGAGTGTACTAGCGGAGGAGGCAGATACGCAGTATTTT

V gene: TRBV6-1
J gene: TRBJ2-1
D gene: TRBD2
CDR3 protein: CASATSAGGGQFF
CDR3 DNA: TGTGCCAGCGCGACTAGCGCCGGCGGGGGGCAGTTCTTC

V gene: TRBV15
J gene: TRBJ2-7
D gene: .
CDR3 protein: CATSGQRGPPYEQYF
CDR3 DNA: TGTGCCACCAGCGGGCAACGGGGGCCTCCCTACGAGCAGTACTTC

V gene: TRBV6-1
J gene: TRBJ1-5
D gene: .
CDR3 protein: CASSERDGGNQPQHF
CDR3 DNA: TGTGCCAGCAGTGAACGGGACGGGGGGAATCAGCCCCAGCATTTT